The subject of this entry is one T cell receptor beta chain. Its matching antigen is unknown. The sample comes from a study of T cells in tuberculosis. Study as a whole: In South Africa, adults with active tuberculosis were compared with IGRA-negative and latently infected IGRA-positive adolescents.

Libraries were prepared by immunoSEQ multiplex PCR; TCRdb keeps only in-frame clonotypes and omits some of them. The repertoire holds approximately 31,000 clones, with around 88% as singletons. The study's findings and limits: Shorter CDR3-alpha in active tuberculosis partly drove smaller distances. Selection depended on which cryopreserved specimens were available. GMM-specific TCRs were nearer to active tuberculosis alpha repertoires, suggesting expansion.

Time point described: new active TB diagnosis, blood taken before or within 7 days of starting treatment. The CDR3 is made up of 14 amino acids. CDR1 and CDR2 from the germline V gene are SGHAT and FQNNGV. Trimming cost V 1 base and J 4 bases, with 10 bases left between them. The TCR comes from an adult with tuberculosis. Sequencing was performed on PBMCs, taken at tuberculosis diagnosis. V usage is TRBV11-2 and J usage is TRBJ1-1; D gene uncertain. The CDR3 is CASSLGESFTEAFF. CDR3 nucleotides: TGTGCCAGCAGCTTAGGCGAGAGCTTCACTGAAGCTTTCTTT.